The 15 T cell receptor delta chains reported below all come from one sample, sequenced in a study of γδ T cells in repeated Plasmodium falciparum infection. Vgamma9/Vdelta2+ and Vdelta2-negative gammadelta T cells were flow-sorted from PBMC for bulk sequencing. TCRdb ran CATT on the multiplex PCR reads. The data contain over 45,000 delta-chain clones, 1.6% of them seen just once; the ten biggest clones take up 8.6%. Input material: gamma-delta T cells from blood. These receptors all come from a pool of human donors (malaria-infected and uninfected, not separated).

This clone was recorded at least ten times. The rearrangement uses TRDV2 and TRDJ1, with D possibly TRDD3 on 6 matching bases. Germline CDR1 GEAIGNYY, CDR2 EKD. The CDR3 has 22 amino acids. V was cut by 0 bases and J by 0 bases, with 31 bases left in between. CDR3 coding DNA: TGTGCCTGTGACACCTTAAGGACGATACAAGTTGGGGATCCGGGGTACACCGATAAACTCATCTTT. This codes for CACDTLRTIQVGDPGYTDKLIF.

This clone was detected a few times. A read error is likely here: a far larger clone is one base away. Other DNA sequences within the sample encode an identical CDR3. The V and J genes are TRDV1 and TRDJ4; TRDD3 matches at 10 bases. The J gene is absent in TCRdb and was assigned here via DNA matching to germline. This CDR3 has 21 amino acids. The junction had 21 bases not matched to a gene; V was cut back by 2 bases and J by 0 bases. Germline-derived CDR1 and CDR2 are TSWWSYY and QGS. The CDR3 reads CALGESIGRSGWGIFARPLIF. DNA for the CDR3: TGTGCTCTTGGGGAAAGCATCGGAAGGTCCGGCTGGGGGATATTTGCCAGACCCCTGATCTTT.

Many counts were recorded for this clone. V usage is TRDV2 and J usage is TRDJ1, with no clear D. Germline V gene lookup returns CDR1 GEAIGNYY and CDR2 EKD. V lost 1 base and J 0 bases, leaving 20 bases between the germline ends. The CDR3 spans 18 residues. CDR3 in DNA: TGTGCCTGTGACACGGTGGGAAAACCCACACAGTACACCGATAAACTCATCTTT. It translates to CACDTVGKPTQYTDKLIF.

This clone has a handful of counts. TCRdb's protein for this DNA is that of a much larger clone and differs from the translation at residue 6, likely a read error; the protein shown is the DNA translation. This chain connects TRDV1 to TRDJ1, with 8 nucleotides matching TRDD3. TCRdb leaves out the J gene; it was filled in here by matching the DNA to germline. V was pared by 3 bases and J by 2 bases, with 17 bases of the junction left unmatched. Germline V gene data show CDR1 as TSWWSYY and CDR2 as QGS. The CDR3 extends over 19 amino acids. CDR3 protein: CALGDPTAGGPFTTDKLIF. Written as DNA, the CDR3 is TGTGCTCTTGGGGATCCTACGGCTGGGGGACCTTTCACAACCGATAAACTCATCTTT.

The gene calls are TRDV1 and TRDJ1, with TRDD2 matching over 8 bases. The J gene, absent from TCRdb, was called here by matching the DNA to germline. The J segment lost 2 bases and the V segment lost 6 bases, leaving 20 bases of the junction unmatched. This CDR3 is built from 19 residues. The germline V gene has CDR1 TSWWSYY and CDR2 QGS. The CDR3 loop is CALGTSYFYWSLRTDKLIF. CDR3 nucleotide sequence: TGTGCTCTTGGAACTTCCTACTTCTACTGGTCCCTGAGAACCGATAAACTCATCTTT.

This clone was observed many times. A far bigger clonotype differs at one base, so this is likely a read error. Other DNA sequences from this sample encode an identical CDR3 as well. The CDR3 sequence: CACDTLARGDNTDKLIF. The DNA for the CDR3 is TGTGCCTGTGACACCCTGGCCCGGGGGGATAACACCGATAAACTCATCTTT. The V and J genes are TRDV2 and TRDJ1; 8 bases map to TRDD3. The J gene is absent in TCRdb and was assigned here via DNA matching to germline. This CDR3 is built from 17 residues. CDR1 is GEAIGNYY and CDR2 is EKD in the germline V gene. With V trimmed by 0 bases and J by 0 bases, 8 bases remained unmatched.

With respect to this clone: A far larger clone is a single base away, which makes a read error likely. Within the sample, other DNA sequences also encode this same CDR3. The J gene is TRDJ1, the V gene TRDV1, with 7 bases that match TRDD3. No J gene was available from TCRdb, and it was assigned here by a germline match of the DNA. The trim removed 3 bases at V and 6 bases at J, leaving 16 bases unmatched. The germline CDR1 and CDR2 sequences are TSWWSYY and QGS. The CDR3 covers 17 residues. The CDR3 sequence is CALGELRAGGLRYKLIF. Here the CDR3 DNA reads TGTGCTCTTGGGGAGCTACGTGCCGGGGGATTAAGATATAAACTCATCTTT.

A few counts support this clone. A single base is all that separates this from a far larger clone, so a read error is likely. The sample holds other DNA sequences that translate to the same CDR3. The chain recombines TRDV1 with TRDJ1; 9 bases are shared with TRDD3. Since TCRdb gives no J gene, matching the DNA to germline was used here to assign it. Per the germline V gene, CDR1 is TSWWSYY and CDR2 is QGS. The CDR3 is 19 residues long. In DNA, the CDR3 is TGTGCTCTAGACGAGATTCCCCTTGACTGGGGGGGATACACCGACAAACTCATCTTT. This translates into CALDEIPLDWGGYTDKLIF.

On this clone itself: Translating this DNA gives a protein that differs at residue 6 from the TCRdb one, which belongs to a much larger clone; a read error is likely, and the protein shown is this translation. CDR3 region: CALGEPDFLIPPNWGIRGPYTDKLIF. The CDR3 DNA reads TGTGCTCTTGGGGAACCAGACTTCCTCATCCCTCCGAACTGGGGGATACGCGGCCCATACACCGATAAACTCATCTTT. The rearrangement uses TRDV1 and TRDJ1; TRDD3 matches at 13 bases. Germline V gene data show CDR1 as TSWWSYY and CDR2 as QGS. The ends lost 1 base at V and 0 bases at J; junction bases unmatched: 29. The CDR3 loop spans 26 amino acids.

This clone has a count of ten or more. The chain couples TRDV1 to TRDJ1, with D hard to call. The J gene, left out of TCRdb, was set here by checking the DNA against germline. The CDR3 is 12 amino acids. V was shortened by 3 bases and J by 0 bases, with 2 bases between the two germline ends. CDR1 is TSWWSYY, CDR2 QGS, per germline. CDR3 DNA: TGTGCTCTTGGGGAGGACACCGATAAACTCATCTTT. Protein sequence: CALGEDTDKLIF.

This clone was seen more than once but under ten times. This likely traces to a read error, being one base from a far larger clone. Other DNA sequences in this sample translate to the same CDR3. The chain combines TRDV2 with TRDJ1; 8 bases are a match to TRDD3. Since TCRdb gives no J gene, matching the DNA to germline was used here to assign it. V was pared by 2 bases and J by 4 bases, with 11 bases of the junction left unmatched. Germline-derived CDR1 and CDR2 are GEAIGNYY and EKD. The length of the CDR3 is 16 residues. For the CDR3, the DNA is TGTGCCTGTGACAGTATGGGGGATCCTTCACGCGATAAACTCATCTTT. Translation: CACDSMGDPSRDKLIF.

As regards this clone: With a far larger clone one base away, a read error is the likely cause. Other DNA sequences within the sample encode an identical CDR3. This chain uses TRDV1 with TRDJ2; TRDD3 might be the D (6 bases). Since TCRdb gives no J gene, matching the DNA to germline was used here to assign it. V dropped 6 bases and J dropped 4 bases, with 21 bases sitting between them. CDR3 size: 17 residues. Per germline, CDR1 TSWWSYY and CDR2 QGS. The CDR3: CALGFTGGYPPTAQLFF. CDR3 bases: TGTGCTCTTGGATTTACTGGAGGATACCCCCCGACAGCACAACTCTTCTTT.

This clone was detected a few times. This likely came from a read error, as a far larger clone is one base away. This specimen includes other DNA sequences encoding the same CDR3. The chain recombines TRDV1 with TRDJ1, with 8 bases fitting TRDD2. TCRdb supplies no J gene; here it was assigned by aligning the nucleotide sequence to germline. The CDR3 extends over 26 amino acids. With V trimmed by 0 bases and J by 0 bases, 33 bases remained unmatched. CDR1 and CDR2 (germline): TSWWSYY, QGS. The CDR3 DNA reads as TGTGCTCTTGGGGAACTAGATTGGTTGGGGAACTTCCTACGTACCGGGGGGACTCGGTACACCGATAAACTCATCTTT. Encoded protein: CALGELDWLGNFLRTGGTRYTDKLIF.

As regards this clone: TCRdb's entry gives the protein of a much larger clone, which mismatches this DNA's translation at residue 9, likely from a read error; the protein reported here is translated from the DNA. The CDR3 DNA reads as TGTGCCTTTAGAACAACGTGGGGGGTACTCACCGATAAACTCATCTTT. Translating gives CAFRTTWGVLTDKLIF. V gene TRDV3 combines with J gene TRDJ1; D is perhaps TRDD3 (6 bases). The J gene is not listed in TCRdb, so it was assigned here from a DNA match to germline. Per the germline V gene, CDR1 is TVYSNPD and CDR2 is GDNSRS (reference sequence). The ends were cut back, 0 bases at V and 1 base at J, with 18 bases in the middle. This CDR3 has 16 residues.

No J gene was named, though the V gene is TRDV1; no check of the table's D call, TRDD2, against the DNA was made. Germline CDR1 and CDR2: TSWWSYY and QGS. CDR3 size: 15 residues. CDR3 residues: CALGDLGLPHVTLIF. CDR3 in DNA: TGTGCTCTTGGGGACTTAGGCCTTCCCCATGTTACTCTCATCTTT.